The next 3 T cell receptor beta chains were all read from a single sample in a study of blood T cells in healthy people across ages. Sample-barcoded 5' priming and a J-beta primer mix drove a second PCR of 7 to 11 cycles. TCRdb recomputed calls from the 5' RACE reads with MiXCR, one row per CDR3 protein. Of about 1.4 million distinct CDR3 sequences listed, around 59% were seen once; the top ten hold more than 6%. Sequences were obtained from blood. The source is a man younger than 35 in good health.

The V gene is TRBV12-3 or TRBV12-4, the J gene TRBJ2-3; D ambiguous. The V end was cut by 6 bases, the J end by 6 bases, with 7 bases between. This CDR3 comprises 11 residues. The CDR3 sequence is CASSVQDTQYF. CDR3 in DNA: TGTGCCAGCAGCGTACAGGATACGCAGTATTTT.

This clonotype has only a few counts. The chain couples TRBV29-1 to TRBJ2-7; D unclear. The germline CDR1 and CDR2 sequences are SQVTM and ANQGSEA. The CDR3 length is 13 residues. V was trimmed by 2 bases and J by 0 bases, leaving 8 bases between them. The CDR3 is CSVESTDSYEQYF. The CDR3 region has the DNA TGCAGCGTTGAAAGTACAGACTCCTACGAGCAGTACTTC.

V is TRBV20-1 and J is TRBJ1-2; D remains ambiguous. CDR3 length equals 14 residues. CDR1 and CDR2 (germline): DFQATT, SNEGSKA (reference sequence). Trimming stripped 1 base from V and 8 bases from J, with 17 bases between. CDR3 amino acids: CSARVGADLWGYTF. The CDR3, as DNA: TGCAGTGCTAGAGTAGGTGCGGACTTATGGGGCTACACCTTC.